This T cell receptor (beta chain) emerged from a study of blood T cell repertoires in COVID-19. Across the study: Sites in the United States, Italy and Spain provided acute and convalescent COVID-19 samples.

Assay used: immunoSEQ multiplex PCR; TCRdb lists only in-frame clones, some missing. Of approximately 360,000 clones detected, roughly four fifths appear once; the ten largest clones hold around 5%. The germline CDR1 and CDR2 sequences are MNHNY and SVGAGI (reference sequence). Trimming took 5 bases from V and 3 from J, leaving 11 bases between them. The CDR3 is 14 amino acids. This clone was detected only once. Participants, 18 to 89 years old, spanned approximately 25 US areas. Cohort assignment relied on participant-reported clinical history. The recovered donors of Cohort 3 showed two negative PCRs, clearance, or symptom resolution.

The source is a woman aged 45-59 years who had recovered from COVID-19. Source material: PBMCs or T cells enriched from blood (not recorded which). V is TRBV6-6 and J is TRBJ1-5; possibly TRBD1 for D (5 bases). The DNA of the CDR3 is TGTGCCAGCAGTGACCGGACAAACAATCAGCCCCAGCATTTT. Its translation: CASSDRTNNQPQHF.